The TCR beta chain described here comes from a study of blood T cells in healthy people across ages. Study details: Capturing about one barcoded beta molecule per two T cells was achieved by template switching.

A second PCR, run for roughly 7 to 12 cycles, used a sample-barcoded 5' primer plus a J-beta primer mix. Every cDNA molecule bore a tag from a template-switch adaptor containing 12 random nucleotides. One entry per CDR3 protein, called by TCRdb with MiXCR from the 5' RACE reads. Of approximately 940,000 distinct CDR3 sequences detected, roughly 43% appear once; the ten largest clones hold roughly 12%. Whole-study results and caveats: Percentage of naive T cells showed a strong correlation with TCR beta diversity.

As concerns this clonotype: Its specificity is not known.

The CDR3 covers 13 residues. Germline CDR1 is SQVTM and CDR2 is ANQGSEA. V was pared by 3 bases and J by 4 bases, with 6 bases of the junction left unmatched. Every donor provided around 9.5 milliliters of peripheral blood. The chain has TRBV29-1 and TRBJ2-7; 7 bases agree with TRBD1. The specimen sequenced was blood. The TCR comes from a man in his thirties or forties in good health. For the CDR3, the DNA is TGCAGCGTTGAGACAGGGTTCTCGTACGAGCAGTACTTC. Amino acids: CSVETGFSYEQYF.